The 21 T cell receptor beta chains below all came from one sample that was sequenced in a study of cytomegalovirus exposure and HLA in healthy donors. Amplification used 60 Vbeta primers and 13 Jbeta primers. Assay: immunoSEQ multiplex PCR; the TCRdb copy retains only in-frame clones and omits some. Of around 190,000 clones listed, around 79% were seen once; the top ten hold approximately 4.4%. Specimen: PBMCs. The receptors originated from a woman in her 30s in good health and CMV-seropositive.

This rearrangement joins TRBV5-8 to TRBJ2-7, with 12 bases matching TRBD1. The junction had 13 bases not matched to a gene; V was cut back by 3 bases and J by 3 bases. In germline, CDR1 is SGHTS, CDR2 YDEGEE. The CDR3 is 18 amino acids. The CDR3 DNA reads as TGTGCCAGCAGCTGGGGACAGGGGGCGCCGACCTCCTACTACGAGCAGTACTTC. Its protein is CASSWGQGAPTSYYEQYF.

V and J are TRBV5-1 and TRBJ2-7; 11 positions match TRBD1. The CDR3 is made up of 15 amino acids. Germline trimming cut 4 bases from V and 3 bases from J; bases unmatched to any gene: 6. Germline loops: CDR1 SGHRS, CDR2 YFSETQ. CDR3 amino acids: CASSLGQGAIYEQYF. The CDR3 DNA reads TGCGCCAGCAGCCTTGGACAGGGGGCCATCTACGAGCAGTACTTC.

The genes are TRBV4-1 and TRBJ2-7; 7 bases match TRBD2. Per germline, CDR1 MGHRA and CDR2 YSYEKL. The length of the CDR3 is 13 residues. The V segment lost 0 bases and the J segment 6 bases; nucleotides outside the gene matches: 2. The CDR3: CASSQDTGGEQYF. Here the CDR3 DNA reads TGCGCCAGCAGCCAAGATACGGGGGGCGAGCAGTACTTC.

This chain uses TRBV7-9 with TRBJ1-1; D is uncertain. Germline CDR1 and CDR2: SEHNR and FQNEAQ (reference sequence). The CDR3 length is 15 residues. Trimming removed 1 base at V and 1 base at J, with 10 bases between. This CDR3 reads CASSLVQSPNTEAFF. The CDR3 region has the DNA TGTGCCAGCAGCTTAGTCCAGTCCCCGAACACTGAAGCTTTCTTT.

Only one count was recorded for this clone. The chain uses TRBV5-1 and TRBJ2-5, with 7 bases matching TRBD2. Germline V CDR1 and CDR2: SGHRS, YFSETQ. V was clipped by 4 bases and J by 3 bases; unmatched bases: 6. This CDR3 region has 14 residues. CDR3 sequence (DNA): TGCGCCAGCAGCACTGCAACTAGCGAAGAGACCCAGTACTTC. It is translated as CASSTATSEETQYF.

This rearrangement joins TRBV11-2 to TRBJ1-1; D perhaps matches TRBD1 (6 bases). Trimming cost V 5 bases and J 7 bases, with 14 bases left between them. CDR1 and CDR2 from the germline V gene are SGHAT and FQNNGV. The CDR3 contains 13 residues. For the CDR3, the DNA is TGTGCCAGCAGCCCCGACAGGTGGGGTGAAGCTTTCTTT. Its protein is CASSPDRWGEAFF.

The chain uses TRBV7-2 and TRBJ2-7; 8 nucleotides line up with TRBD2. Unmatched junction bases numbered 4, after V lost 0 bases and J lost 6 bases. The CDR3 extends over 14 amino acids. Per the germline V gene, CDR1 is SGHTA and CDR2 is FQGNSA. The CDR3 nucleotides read TGTGCCAGCAGCTTAGCAGCGGGAGTTGGCGAGCAGTACTTC. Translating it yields CASSLAAGVGEQYF.

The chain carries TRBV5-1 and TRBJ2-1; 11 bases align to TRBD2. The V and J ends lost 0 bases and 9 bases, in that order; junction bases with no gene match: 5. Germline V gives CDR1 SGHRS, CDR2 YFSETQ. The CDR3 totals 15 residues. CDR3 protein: CASSLVAGGPGEQFF. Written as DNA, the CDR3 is TGCGCCAGCAGCTTGGTAGCGGGGGGGCCAGGTGAGCAGTTCTTC.

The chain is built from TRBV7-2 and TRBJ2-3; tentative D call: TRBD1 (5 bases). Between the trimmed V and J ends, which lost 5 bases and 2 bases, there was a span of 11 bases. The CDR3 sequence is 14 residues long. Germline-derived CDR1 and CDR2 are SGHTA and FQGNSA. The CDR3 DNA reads TGTGCCAGCAGCAAAAGCAGGGACACAGATACGCAGTATTTT. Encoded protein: CASSKSRDTDTQYF.

CDR3 residues: CASSESGSADTQYF. The CDR3 coding sequence is TGTGCCAGCAGTGAATCCGGGTCGGCAGATACGCAGTATTTT. This chain links TRBV25-1 with TRBJ2-3; D ambiguous. The CDR3 contains 14 residues. CDR1 MGHDK and CDR2 SYGVNS come from the germline V gene. Trimming pared 1 base from V and 4 bases from J, leaving 9 bases between.

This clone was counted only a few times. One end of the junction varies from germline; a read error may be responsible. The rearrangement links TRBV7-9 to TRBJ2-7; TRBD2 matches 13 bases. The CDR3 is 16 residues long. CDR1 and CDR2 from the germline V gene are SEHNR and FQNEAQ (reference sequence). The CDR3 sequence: CSSSSWGLAGSYEQYF. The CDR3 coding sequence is TGTTCCAGCAGCTCCTGGGGACTAGCGGGGTCCTACGAGCAGTACTTC.

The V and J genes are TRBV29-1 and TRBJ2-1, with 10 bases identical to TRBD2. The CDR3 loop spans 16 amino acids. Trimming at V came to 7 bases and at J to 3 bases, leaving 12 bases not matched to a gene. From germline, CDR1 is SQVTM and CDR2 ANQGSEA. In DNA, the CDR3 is TGCAGCGGAGCCTGGACTAGCGGAGGGATCTACAATGAGCAGTTCTTC. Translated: CSGAWTSGGIYNEQFF.

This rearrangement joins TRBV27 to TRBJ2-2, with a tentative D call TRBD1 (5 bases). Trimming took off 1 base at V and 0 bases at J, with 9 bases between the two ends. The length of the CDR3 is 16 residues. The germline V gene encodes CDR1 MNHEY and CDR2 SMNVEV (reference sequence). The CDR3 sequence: CASSLFRGTNTGELFF. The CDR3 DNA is TGTGCCAGCAGTTTATTTAGGGGTACGAACACCGGGGAGCTGTTTTTT.

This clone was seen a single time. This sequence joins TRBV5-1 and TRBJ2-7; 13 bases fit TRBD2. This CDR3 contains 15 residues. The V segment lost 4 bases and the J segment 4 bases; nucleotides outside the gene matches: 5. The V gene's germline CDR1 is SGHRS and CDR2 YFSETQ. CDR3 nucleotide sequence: TGCGCCAGCAGCCCCGGACTAGCGGGGGAGTACGAGCAGTACTTC. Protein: CASSPGLAGEYEQYF.

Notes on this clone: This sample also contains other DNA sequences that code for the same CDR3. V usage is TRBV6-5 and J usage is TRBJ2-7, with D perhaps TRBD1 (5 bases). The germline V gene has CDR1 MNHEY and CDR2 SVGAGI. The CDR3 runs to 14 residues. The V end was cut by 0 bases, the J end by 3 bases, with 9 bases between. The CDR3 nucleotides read TGTGCCAGCAGTTACTCTCAGGGTTACTACGAGCAGTACTTC. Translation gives CASSYSQGYYEQYF.

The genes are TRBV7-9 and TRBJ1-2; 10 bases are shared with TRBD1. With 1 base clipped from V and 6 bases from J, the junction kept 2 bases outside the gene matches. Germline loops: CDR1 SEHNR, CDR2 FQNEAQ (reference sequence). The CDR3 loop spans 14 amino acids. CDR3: CASSLGTGGHGYTF. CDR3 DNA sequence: TGTGCCAGCAGCTTAGGGACAGGGGGGCATGGCTACACCTTC.

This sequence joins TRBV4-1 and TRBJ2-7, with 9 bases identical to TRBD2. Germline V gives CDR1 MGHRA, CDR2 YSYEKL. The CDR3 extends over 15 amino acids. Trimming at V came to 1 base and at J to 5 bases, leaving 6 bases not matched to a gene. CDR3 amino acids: CASSQVGGRVNEQYF. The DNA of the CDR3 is TGCGCCAGCAGCCAAGTCGGCGGGAGGGTCAACGAGCAGTACTTC.

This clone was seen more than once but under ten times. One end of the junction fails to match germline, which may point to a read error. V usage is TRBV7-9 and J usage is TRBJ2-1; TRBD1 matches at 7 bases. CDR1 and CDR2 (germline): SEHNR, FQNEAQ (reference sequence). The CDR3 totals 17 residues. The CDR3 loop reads CSSSRLPTGSSYNEQFF. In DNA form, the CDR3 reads TGTTCCAGCAGCCGGCTCCCGACAGGGAGCTCCTACAATGAGCAGTTCTTC.

The CDR3 spells CASSPRTAISYEQYF. The CDR3 nucleotides read TGCGCCAGCAGCCCTCGGACAGCGATCTCCTACGAGCAGTACTTC. This sequence joins TRBV4-3 and TRBJ2-7; D might be TRBD1 (6 bases). Trimming cost V 4 bases and J 0 bases, with 13 bases left between them. CDR3 length: 15 amino acids. CDR1 and CDR2 from the germline V gene are LGHNA and YSLEER.

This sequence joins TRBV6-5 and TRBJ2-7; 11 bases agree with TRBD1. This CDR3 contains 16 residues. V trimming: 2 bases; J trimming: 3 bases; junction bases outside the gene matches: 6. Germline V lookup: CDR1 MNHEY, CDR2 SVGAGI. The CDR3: CASSYNPGQGGYEQYF. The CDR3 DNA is TGTGCCAGCAGTTACAATCCGGGACAGGGGGGCTACGAGCAGTACTTC.

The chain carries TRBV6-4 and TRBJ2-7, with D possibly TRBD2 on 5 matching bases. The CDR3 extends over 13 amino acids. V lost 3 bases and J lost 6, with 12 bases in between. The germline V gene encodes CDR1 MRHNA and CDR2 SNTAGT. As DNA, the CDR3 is TGTGCCAGCAGTGATCAGAAAGGGAGCGAGCAGTACTTC. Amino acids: CASSDQKGSEQYF.